This section outlines one T cell receptor (beta chain) sequence together with its context. The CDR3 sequence is 15 residues long. The germline V gene encodes CDR1 ENHRY and CDR2 SYGVKD. V lost 4 bases to trimming and J lost 1 base, with 14 bases between them. This entry is derived from a study of OX40 agonist ivuxolimab in advanced cancers. TCRdb's table, derived via immunoSEQ multiplex PCR, lists solely in-frame clones and lacks some. In the table there are 45,000 to 50,000 clones, about 81% of which are singletons. The sample in question was CD4+ or CD8+ T cells sorted from blood, obtained in a trial of the OX40 agonist ivuxolimab. This chain connects TRBV10-3 to TRBJ2-7; D assignment may be TRBD1 or TRBD2 (5 bases each). This sequence originates from an adult with an advanced solid tumor such as melanoma, head and neck, liver or kidney cancer. The DNA for the CDR3 is TGTGCCATCAGTGGCGGTGGGGGTCGATCCTACGAGCAGTACTTC. Protein sequence: CAISGGGGRSYEQYF.